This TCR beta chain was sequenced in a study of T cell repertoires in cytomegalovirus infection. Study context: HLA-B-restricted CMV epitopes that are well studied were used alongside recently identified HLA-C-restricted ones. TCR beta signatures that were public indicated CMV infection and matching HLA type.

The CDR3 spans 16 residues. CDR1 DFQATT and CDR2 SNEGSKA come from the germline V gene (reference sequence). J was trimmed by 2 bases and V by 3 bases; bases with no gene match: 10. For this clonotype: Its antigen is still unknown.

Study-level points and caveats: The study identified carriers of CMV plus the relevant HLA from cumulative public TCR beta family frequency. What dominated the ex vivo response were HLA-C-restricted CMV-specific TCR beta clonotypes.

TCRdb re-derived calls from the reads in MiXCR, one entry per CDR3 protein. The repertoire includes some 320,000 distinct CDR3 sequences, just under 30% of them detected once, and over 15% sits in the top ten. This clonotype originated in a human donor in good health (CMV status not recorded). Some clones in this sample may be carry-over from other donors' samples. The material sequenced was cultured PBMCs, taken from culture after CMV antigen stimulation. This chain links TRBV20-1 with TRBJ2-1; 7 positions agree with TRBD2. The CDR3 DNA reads TGCAGTGCTAGTCCACGACTAGCCGGCCCCTACAATGAGCAGTTCTTC. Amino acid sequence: CSASPRLAGPYNEQFF.